This T cell receptor beta chain was recovered during a study of T cells in Graves' hyperthyroidism and ophthalmopathy (dated by TCRdb to the late 2010s). About the study as a whole: A discovery cohort of about 95 patients, approximately 44 with Graves' ophthalmopathy and 55 to 60 with stable Graves' hyperthyroidism, was used to find distinguishing TCR V-J signatures. An independent validation cohort of about 20 hyperthyroidism patients and approximately 17 patients who later progressed to ophthalmopathy tested prospective prediction of ophthalmopathy. The roughly 90 discovery patients were divided at random into training and test sets in a 7:3 ratio. In about 6 Graves' hyperthyroidism patients, the study also compared T-cell repertoires from thyroid tissue with T-cell repertoires from blood. Once sampling was done, hyperthyroidism patients were given methimazole at a starting dose of 30 mg daily, whereas ophthalmopathy patients were given high-dose intravenous methylprednisolone. According to the paper, TCR Vbeta CDR3 sequencing was carried out on roughly 130 peripheral blood samples, which came from fewer than 50 ophthalmopathy, 70 to 80 hyperthyroidism and 17 progressor patients.

Study-wide conclusions, independent of this receptor: In validation, progression to ophthalmopathy was predicted by the model with around 71% sensitivity and around 75% specificity, a median of about 6 months before onset. Ophthalmopathy was separated from stable hyperthyroidism by a 13 V-J signature model, with around 90% sensitivity and just over 81% specificity obtained in cross-validation and 80%/75% obtained in testing. Most expanded thyroid clonotypes (frequency above 0.001) were also detected in blood, suggesting blood repertoires may reflect thyroid immune responses. Sample size was not statistically predetermined, and blinding of investigators to group allocation was not performed.

Amplification of TCR beta CDR3 regions was carried out from RNA transcripts. The first round of RT-PCR for the TCR CDR3 was performed with the HTBI primer set and the Qiagen OneStep RT-PCR kit. Libraries were constructed in a second round of multiplex PCR, after which size selection and purification were performed. The libraries were sequenced on an Illumina HiSeq2000 using paired-end 100 bp reads. For the original study's pipeline: Raw data were processed with SOAPnuke, discarding reads with adapters, uncalled bases, mean Phred below 15, or no exact constant-primer or identifier match. COPE v1.2.5 was used to merge the high-quality paired reads, and each unique nucleotide sequence was defined as a clonotype. Clonotypes were aligned to IMGT TRBV, TRBD and TRBJ reference segments using MiTCR v1.1. Analysis was restricted to V-J combinations with a frequency above 0.0001, which covered roughly 99% of repertoires. A TCS score was defined as the ratio between F50 (clonal expansion) and ExV (chaos), using BLOSUM62-based TCRdist between CDR3 peptides within each V-J. Welch's t-statistics and random forest reduced roughly 500 V-J features to roughly 13, which were used in a naive Bayes classifier (R e1071). The similarity between thyroid and blood repertoires was quantified using the Morisita-Horn index. TCRdb ran its own pipeline on the public reads, namely fastp trimming at Q25 and MiXCR clone calling, and kept in-frame beta chains. Every entry covers one CDR3 protein and lists the most common genes and DNA from its rows. It is TCRdb's table, rather than the study itself, that gives the V and J calls and clone size. This sample has hundreds of thousands of distinct CDR3 sequences in its table, and nearly 45% of those were observed once. The ten most abundant clones make up about 7.7% of the sample.

Ten or more counts support this clonotype. The antigen it recognizes is unknown. Per-nucleotide qualities are absent, and no much larger clonotype sits a single base away. The study excluded patients with uncontrolled infections, other autoimmune diseases, pregnancy or lactation. Clinical symptoms, serum thyroxine and TRAb, thyroid ultrasound, and orbital computed tomography formed the basis for the diagnoses. Total RNA was extracted using Trizol reagent, and RNA quality was assessed on an Agilent 2100 Bioanalyzer. Reading the germline V gene gives CDR1 SGHVS and CDR2 FQNEAQ. V is reduced by 2 bases and J by 0 bases, leaving a spacing of 8 bases between them. The CDR3 numbers 15 residues from cysteine through phenylalanine. Left in the record is the CDR3 DNA by itself, 45 bases read in frame from the first base.

Sequenced input: peripheral blood or thyroid tissue (not recorded which). This clonotype originated in an adult man with Graves' disease, either hyperthyroidism or ophthalmopathy (not recorded which). Recombination linked TRBV7-8 to TRBJ1-5, and possibly TRBD1, on 5 matching bases. The CDR3 here reads CASSLWGDSNQPQHF. The DNA sequence reads TGTGCCAGCAGCTTATGGGGGGATAGCAATCAGCCCCAGCATTTT.